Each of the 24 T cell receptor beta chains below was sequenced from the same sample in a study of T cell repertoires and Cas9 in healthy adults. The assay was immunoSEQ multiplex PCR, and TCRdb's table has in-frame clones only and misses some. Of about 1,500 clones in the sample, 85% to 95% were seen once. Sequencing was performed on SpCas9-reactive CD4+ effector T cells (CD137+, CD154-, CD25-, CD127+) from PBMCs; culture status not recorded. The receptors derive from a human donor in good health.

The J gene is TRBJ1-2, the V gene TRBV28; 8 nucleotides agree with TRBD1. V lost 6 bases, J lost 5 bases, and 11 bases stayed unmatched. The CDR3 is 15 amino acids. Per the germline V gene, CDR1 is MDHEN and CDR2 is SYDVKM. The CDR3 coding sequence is TGTGCCAGCAGATACGCTGCAGGGGGCAGTTATGGCTACACCTTC. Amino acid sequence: CASRYAAGGSYGYTF.

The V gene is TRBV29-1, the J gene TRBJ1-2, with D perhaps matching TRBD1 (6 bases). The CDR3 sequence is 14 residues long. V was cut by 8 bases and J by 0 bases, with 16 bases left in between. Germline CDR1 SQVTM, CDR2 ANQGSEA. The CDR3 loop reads CSSLGGHPNYGYTF. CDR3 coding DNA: TGCAGCTCCCTAGGGGGGCATCCTAACTATGGCTACACCTTC. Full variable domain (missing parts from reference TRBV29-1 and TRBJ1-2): SAVISQKPSRDICQRGTSLTIQCQVDSQVTMMFWYRQQPGQSLTLIATANQGSEATYESGFVIDKFPISRPNLTFSTLTVSNMSPEDSSIYLCSSLGGHPNYGYTFGSGTRLTVV.

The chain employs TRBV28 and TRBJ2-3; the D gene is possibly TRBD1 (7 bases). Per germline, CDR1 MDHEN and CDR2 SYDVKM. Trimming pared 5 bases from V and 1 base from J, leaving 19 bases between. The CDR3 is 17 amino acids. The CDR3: CASSQNARGVRTDTQYF. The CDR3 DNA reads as TGTGCCAGCAGTCAGAATGCCAGGGGGGTACGCACAGATACGCAGTATTTT.

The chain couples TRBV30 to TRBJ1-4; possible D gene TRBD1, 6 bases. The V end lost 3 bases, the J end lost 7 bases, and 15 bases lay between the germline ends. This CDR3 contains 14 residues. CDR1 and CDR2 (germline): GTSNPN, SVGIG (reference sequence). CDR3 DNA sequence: TGTGCCTGGAGCATACAGGGAGGGTTTGAAAAACTGTTTTTT. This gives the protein CAWSIQGGFEKLFF.

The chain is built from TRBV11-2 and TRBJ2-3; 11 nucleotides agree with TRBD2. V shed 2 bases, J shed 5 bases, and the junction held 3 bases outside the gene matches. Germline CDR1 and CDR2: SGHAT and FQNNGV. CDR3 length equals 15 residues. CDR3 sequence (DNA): TGTGCCAGCAGCTTAAGACTAGCGGGATTAGATACGCAGTATTTT. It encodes CASSLRLAGLDTQYF. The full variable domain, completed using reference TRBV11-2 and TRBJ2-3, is EAGVAQSPRYKIIEKRQSVAFWCNPISGHATLYWYQQILGQGPKLLIQFQNNGVVDDSQLPKDRFSAERLKGVDSTLKIQPAKLEDSAVYLCASSLRLAGLDTQYFGPGTRLTVL.

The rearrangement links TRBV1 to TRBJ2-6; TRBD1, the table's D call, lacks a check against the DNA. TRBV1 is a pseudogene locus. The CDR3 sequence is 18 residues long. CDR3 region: CTSRLAGLCTSRANVLTF. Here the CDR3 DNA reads TGCACCAGCAGGCTGGCTGGTTTGTGCACAAGTCGGGCCAACGTCCTGACTTTC.

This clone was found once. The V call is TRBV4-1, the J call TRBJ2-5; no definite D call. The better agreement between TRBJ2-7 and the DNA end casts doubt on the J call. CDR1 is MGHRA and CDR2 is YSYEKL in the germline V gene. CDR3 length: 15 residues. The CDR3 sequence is CASSQLRTAAYEQYF. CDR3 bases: TGCGCCAGCAGCCAACTGCGGACCGCCGCCTACGAGCAGTACTTC.

The CDR3 region has the DNA TGTGCCACCCTTGCGCGGAGCCGGGCAGAGGATGGCTACACCTTC. Translating gives CATLARSRAEDGYTF. This chain uses TRBV10-3 with TRBJ1-2; no firm D call. Trimming pared 10 bases from V and 6 bases from J, leaving 24 bases between. CDR1 is ENHRY and CDR2 is SYGVKD in the germline V gene. The CDR3 sequence is 15 residues long.

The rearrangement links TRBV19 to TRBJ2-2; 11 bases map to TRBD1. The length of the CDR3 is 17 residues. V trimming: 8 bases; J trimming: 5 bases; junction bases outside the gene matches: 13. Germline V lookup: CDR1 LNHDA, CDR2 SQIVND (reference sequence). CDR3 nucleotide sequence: TGTGCCAGTTCCTCCATCCGCGGGACAGGGGGAACCGGGGAGCTGTTTTTT. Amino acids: CASSSIRGTGGTGELFF. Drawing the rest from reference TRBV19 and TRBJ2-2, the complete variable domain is DGGITQSPKYLFRKEGQNVTLSCEQNLNHDAMYWYRQDPGQGLRLIYYSQIVNDFQKGDIAEGYSVSREKKESFPLTVTSAQKNPTAFYLCASSSIRGTGGTGELFFGEGSRLTVL.

CDR3 region: CATRPLGQDNNEQFF. The CDR3, as DNA: TGTGCCACCAGACCCCTGGGACAGGATAACAATGAGCAGTTCTTC. The V and J genes are TRBV5-6 and TRBJ2-1, with TRBD1 identical over 8 bases. The CDR3 has 15 residues. V was clipped by 9 bases and J by 5 bases; unmatched bases: 13. CDR1 and CDR2 from the germline V gene are SGHDT and YYEEEE. Drawing the rest from reference TRBV5-6 and TRBJ2-1, the complete variable domain is DAGVTQSPTHLIKTRGQQVTLRCSPKSGHDTVSWYQQALGQGPQFIFQYYEEEERQRGNFPDRFSGHQFPNYSSELNVNALLLGDSALYLCATRPLGQDNNEQFFGPGTRLTVL.

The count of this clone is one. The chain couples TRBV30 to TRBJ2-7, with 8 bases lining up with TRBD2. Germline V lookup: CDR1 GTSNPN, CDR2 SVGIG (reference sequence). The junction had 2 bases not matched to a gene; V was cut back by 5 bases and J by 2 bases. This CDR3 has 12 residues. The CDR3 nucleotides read TGTGCCTGGTCGGGGGGGACCTACGAGCAGTACTTC. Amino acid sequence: CAWSGGTYEQYF.

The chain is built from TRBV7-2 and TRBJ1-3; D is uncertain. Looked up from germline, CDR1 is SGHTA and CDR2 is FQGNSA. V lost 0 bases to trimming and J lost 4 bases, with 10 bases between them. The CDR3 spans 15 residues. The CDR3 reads CASSLALAGGNTIYF. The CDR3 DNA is TGTGCCAGCAGCTTAGCGTTGGCAGGCGGAAACACCATATATTTT.

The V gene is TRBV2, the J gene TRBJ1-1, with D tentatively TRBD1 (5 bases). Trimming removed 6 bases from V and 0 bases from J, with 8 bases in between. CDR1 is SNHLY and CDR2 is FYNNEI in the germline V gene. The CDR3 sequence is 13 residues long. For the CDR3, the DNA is TGTGCCAGCAGATCACAGGTGAACACTGAAGCTTTCTTT. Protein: CASRSQVNTEAFF.

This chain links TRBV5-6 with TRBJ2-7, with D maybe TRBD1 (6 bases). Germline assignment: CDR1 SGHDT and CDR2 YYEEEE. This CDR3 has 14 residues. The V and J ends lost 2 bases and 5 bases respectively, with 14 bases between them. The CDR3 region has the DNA TGTGCCAGCAGCTTAGAGGCCAGGGGACACGAGCAGTACGTC. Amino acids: CASSLEARGHEQYV.

DNA of the CDR3: TGTGCCAGCAGTGAACAGGGATCAGAGACCCAGTACTTC. It specifies CASSEQGSETQYF. The genes are TRBV25-1 and TRBJ2-5; weak D call: TRBD1 (5 bases). CDR1 is MGHDK, CDR2 SYGVNS, per germline. Between the trimmed V and J ends, which lost 2 bases and 4 bases, there was a span of 8 bases. The CDR3 contains 13 residues.

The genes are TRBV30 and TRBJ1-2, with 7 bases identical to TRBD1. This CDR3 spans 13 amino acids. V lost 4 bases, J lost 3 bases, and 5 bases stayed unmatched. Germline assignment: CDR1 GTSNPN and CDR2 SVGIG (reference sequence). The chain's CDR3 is CAWTLTGDYGYTF. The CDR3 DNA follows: TGTGCCTGGACCCTCACAGGGGACTATGGCTACACCTTC.

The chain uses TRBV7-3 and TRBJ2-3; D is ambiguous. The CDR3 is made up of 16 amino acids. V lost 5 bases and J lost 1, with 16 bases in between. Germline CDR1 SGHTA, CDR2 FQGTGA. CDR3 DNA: TGTGCCAGCAGCCCTGCCTTGGCGTTTGGCACAGATACGCAGTATTTT. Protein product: CASSPALAFGTDTQYF. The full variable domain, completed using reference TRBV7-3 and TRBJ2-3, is GAGVSQTPSNKVTEKGKYVELRCDPISGHTALYWYRQSLGQGPEFLIYFQGTGAADDSGLPNDRFFAVRPEGSVSTLKIQRTERGDSAVYLCASSPALAFGTDTQYFGPGTRLTVL.

CDR3: CTSRAGRLCTSRANVLTF. The CDR3, as DNA: TGCACCAGCAGGGCGGGTCGTTTGTGCACAAGTCGGGCCAACGTCCTGACTTTC. The genes are TRBV1 and TRBJ2-6; the table names TRBD2, a call not compared with the DNA. TRBV1 is a pseudogene. This CDR3 comprises 18 residues.

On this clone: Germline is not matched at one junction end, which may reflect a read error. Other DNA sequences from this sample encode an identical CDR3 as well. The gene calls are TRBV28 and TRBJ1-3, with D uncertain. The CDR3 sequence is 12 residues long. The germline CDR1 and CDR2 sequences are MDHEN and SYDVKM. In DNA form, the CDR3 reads TGCGCCAGCAGTTTAAGGGGAAACACCATATATTTT. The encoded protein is CASSLRGNTIYF.

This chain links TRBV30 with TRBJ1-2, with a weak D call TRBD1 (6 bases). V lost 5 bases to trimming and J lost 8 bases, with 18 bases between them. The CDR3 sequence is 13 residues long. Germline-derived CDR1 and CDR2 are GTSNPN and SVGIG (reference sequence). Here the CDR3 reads CAWDNDRLSGYTF. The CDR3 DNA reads TGTGCCTGGGATAATGACAGGCTAAGCGGCTACACCTTC.

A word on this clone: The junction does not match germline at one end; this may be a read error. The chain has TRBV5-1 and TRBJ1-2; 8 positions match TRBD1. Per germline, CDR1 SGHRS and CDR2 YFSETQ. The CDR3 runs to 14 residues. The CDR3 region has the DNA TGCGCCAGCAGCGGTGGACAGGGTGACTATGGCCACACCTTC. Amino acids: CASSGGQGDYGHTF.

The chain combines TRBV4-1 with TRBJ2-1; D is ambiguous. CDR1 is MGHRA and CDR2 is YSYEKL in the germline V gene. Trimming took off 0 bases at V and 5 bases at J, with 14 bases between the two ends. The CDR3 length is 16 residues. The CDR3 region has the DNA TGCGCCAGCAGCCAAGAGGCGTTTAACACCGACAATGAGCAGTTCTTC. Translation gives CASSQEAFNTDNEQFF.

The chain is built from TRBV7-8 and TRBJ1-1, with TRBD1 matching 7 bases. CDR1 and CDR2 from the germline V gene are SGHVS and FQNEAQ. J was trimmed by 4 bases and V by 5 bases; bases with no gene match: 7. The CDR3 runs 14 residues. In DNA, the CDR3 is TGTGCCAGCAGCCCGAACAGGGGTGGCACTGAAGCTTTCTTT. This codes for CASSPNRGGTEAFF.

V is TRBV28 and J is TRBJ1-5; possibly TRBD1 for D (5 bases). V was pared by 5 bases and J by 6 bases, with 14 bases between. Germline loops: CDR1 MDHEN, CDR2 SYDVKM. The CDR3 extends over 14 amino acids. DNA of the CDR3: TGTGCCAGCAGTGGTGACAGCTGGCGTCAGCCCCAGCATTTT. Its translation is CASSGDSWRQPQHF.